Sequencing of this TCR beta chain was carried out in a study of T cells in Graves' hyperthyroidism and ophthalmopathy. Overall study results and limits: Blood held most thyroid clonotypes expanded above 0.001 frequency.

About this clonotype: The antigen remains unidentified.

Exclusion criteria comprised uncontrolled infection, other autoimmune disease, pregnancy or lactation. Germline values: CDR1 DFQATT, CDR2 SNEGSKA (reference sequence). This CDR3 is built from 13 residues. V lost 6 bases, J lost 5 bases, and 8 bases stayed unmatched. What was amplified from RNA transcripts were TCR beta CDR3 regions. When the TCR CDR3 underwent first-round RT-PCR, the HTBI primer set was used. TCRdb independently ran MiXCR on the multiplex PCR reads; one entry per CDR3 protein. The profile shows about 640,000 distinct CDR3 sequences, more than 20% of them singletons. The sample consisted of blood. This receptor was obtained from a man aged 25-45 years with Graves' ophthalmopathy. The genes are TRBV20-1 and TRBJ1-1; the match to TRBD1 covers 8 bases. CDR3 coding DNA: TGCAGTGCAAAGTACCGGACAGGGACTGAAGCTTTCTTT. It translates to CSAKYRTGTEAFF.